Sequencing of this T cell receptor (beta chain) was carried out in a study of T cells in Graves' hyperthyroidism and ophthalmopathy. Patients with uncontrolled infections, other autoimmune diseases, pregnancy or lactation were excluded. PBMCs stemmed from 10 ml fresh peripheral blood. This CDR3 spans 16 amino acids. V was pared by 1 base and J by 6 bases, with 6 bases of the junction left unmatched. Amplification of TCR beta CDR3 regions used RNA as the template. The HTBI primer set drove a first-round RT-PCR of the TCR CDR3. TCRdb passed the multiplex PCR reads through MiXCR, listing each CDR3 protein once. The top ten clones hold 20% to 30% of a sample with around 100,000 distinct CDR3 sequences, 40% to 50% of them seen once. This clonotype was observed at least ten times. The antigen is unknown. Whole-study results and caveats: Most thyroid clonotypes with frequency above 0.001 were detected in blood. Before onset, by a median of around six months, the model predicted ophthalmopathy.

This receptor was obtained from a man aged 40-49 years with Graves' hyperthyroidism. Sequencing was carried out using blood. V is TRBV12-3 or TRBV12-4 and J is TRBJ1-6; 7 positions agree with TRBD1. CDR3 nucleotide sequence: TGTGCCAGCAGTTTAGGGGTGGGACAGCCTAATTCACCCCTCCACTTT. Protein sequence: CASSLGVGQPNSPLHF.